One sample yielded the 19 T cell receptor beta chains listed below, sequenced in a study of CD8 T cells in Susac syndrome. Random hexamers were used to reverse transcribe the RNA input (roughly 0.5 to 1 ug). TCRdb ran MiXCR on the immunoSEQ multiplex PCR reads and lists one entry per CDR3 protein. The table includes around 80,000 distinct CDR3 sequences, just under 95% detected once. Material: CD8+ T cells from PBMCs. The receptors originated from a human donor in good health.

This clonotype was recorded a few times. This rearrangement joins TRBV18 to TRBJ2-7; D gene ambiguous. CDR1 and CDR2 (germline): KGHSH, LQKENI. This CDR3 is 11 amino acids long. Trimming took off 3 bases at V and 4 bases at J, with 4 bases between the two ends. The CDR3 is CASSPGYEQYV. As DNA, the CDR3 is TGTGCCAGCTCACCGGGGTACGAGCAGTACGTC.

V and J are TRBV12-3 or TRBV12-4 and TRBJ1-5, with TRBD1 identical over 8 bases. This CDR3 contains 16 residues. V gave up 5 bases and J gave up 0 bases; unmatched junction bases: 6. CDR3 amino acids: CASSPGQGNSNQPQHF. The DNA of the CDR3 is TGTGCCAGCAGTCCAGGACAGGGAAATAGCAATCAGCCCCAGCATTTT.

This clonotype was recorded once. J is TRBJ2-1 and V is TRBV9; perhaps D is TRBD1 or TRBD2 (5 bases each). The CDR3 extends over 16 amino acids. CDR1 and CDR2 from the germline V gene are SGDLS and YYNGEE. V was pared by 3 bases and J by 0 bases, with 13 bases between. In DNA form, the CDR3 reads TGTGCCAGCAGCGGATTGGGGGTTCGCTCCTACAATGAGCAGTTCTTC. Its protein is CASSGLGVRSYNEQFF.

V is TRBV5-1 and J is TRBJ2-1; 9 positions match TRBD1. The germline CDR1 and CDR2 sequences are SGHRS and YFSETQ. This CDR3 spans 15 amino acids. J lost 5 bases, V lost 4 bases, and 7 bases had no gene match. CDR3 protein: CASSHGQGMNNEQFF. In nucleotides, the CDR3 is TGCGCCAGCAGCCACGGACAGGGGATGAACAATGAGCAGTTCTTC.

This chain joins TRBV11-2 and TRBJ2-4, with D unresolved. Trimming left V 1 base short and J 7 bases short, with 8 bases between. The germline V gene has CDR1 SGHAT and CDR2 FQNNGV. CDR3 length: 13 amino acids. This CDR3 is CASSLAGVNIQYF. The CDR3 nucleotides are TGTGCCAGCAGCTTAGCGGGTGTGAACATTCAGTACTTC. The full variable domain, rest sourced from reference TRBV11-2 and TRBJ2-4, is EAGVAQSPRYKIIEKRQSVAFWCNPISGHATLYWYQQILGQGPKLLIQFQNNGVVDDSQLPKDRFSAERLKGVDSTLKIQPAKLEDSAVYLCASSLAGVNIQYFGAGTRLSVL.

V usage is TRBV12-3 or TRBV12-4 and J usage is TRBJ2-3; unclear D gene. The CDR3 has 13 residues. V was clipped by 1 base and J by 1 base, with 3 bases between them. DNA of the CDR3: TGTGCCAGCAGTTTAGTTGGCACAGATACGCAGTATTTT. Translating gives CASSLVGTDTQYF.

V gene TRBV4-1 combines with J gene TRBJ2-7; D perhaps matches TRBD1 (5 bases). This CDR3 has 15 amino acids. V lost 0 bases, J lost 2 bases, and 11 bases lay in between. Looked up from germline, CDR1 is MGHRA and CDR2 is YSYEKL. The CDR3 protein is CASSQDAGQTYEQYF. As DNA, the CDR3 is TGCGCCAGCAGCCAAGACGCAGGACAAACCTACGAGCAGTACTTC.

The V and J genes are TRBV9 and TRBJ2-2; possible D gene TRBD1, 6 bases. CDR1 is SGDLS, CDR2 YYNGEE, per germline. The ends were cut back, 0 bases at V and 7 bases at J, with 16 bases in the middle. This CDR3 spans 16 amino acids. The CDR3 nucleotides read TGTGCCAGCAGCGTAGCTATGCTAACAGGGATCGGGGAGCTGTTTTTT. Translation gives CASSVAMLTGIGELFF.

The chain's CDR3 is CATSAGTANEQFF. The DNA for the CDR3 is TGTGCCACCAGTGCAGGGACAGCTAATGAGCAGTTCTTC. The chain carries TRBV24-1 and TRBJ2-1, with 7 positions matching TRBD1. V gave up 5 bases and J gave up 7 bases; unmatched junction bases: 4. Germline CDR1 reads KGHDR; CDR2 reads SFDVKD. The CDR3 extends over 13 amino acids.

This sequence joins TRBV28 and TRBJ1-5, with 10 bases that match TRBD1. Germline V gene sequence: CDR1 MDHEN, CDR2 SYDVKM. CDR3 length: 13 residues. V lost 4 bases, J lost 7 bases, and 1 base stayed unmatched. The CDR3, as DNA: TGTGCCAGCAGTTGGGACAGGGGCCAGCCCCAGCATTTT. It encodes CASSWDRGQPQHF.

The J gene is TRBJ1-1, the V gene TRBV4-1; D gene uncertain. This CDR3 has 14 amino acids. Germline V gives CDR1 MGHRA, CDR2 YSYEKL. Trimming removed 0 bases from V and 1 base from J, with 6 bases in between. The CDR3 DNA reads TGCGCCAGCAGCCAAGATAGGTCGAACACTGAAGCTTTCTTT. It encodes CASSQDRSNTEAFF.

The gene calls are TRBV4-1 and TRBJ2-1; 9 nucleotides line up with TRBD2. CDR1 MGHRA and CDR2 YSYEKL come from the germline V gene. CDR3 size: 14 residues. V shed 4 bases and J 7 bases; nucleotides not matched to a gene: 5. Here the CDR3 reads CASSLPGLANEQFF. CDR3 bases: TGCGCCAGCAGCCTTCCGGGACTAGCTAATGAGCAGTTCTTC.

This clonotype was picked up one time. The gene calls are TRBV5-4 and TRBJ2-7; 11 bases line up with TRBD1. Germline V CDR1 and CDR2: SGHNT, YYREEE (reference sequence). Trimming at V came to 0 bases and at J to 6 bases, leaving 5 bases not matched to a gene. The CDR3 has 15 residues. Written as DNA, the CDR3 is TGTGCCAGCAGCTTGGCCGGGACAGGGGGAACCGAGCAGTACTTC. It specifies CASSLAGTGGTEQYF. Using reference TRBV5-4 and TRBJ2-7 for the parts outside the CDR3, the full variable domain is ETGVTQSPTHLIKTRGQQVTLRCSSQSGHNTVSWYQQALGQGPQFIFQYYREEENGRGNFPPRFSGLQFPNYSSELNVNALELDDSALYLCASSLAGTGGTEQYFGPGTRLTVT.

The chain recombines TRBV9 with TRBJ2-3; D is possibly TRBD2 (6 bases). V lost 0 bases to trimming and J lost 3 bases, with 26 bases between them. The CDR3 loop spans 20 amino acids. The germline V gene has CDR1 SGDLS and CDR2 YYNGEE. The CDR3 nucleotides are TGTGCCAGCAGCGTAGCCACCATCGGCCATCGACTAGATGGTACAGATACGCAGTATTTT. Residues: CASSVATIGHRLDGTDTQYF.

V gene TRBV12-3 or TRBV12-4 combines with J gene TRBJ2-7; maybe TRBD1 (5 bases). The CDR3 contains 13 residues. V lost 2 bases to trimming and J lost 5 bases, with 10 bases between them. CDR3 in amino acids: CASSLRQGDEQYF. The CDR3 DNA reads TGTGCCAGCAGTTTACGGCAGGGCGACGAGCAGTACTTC.

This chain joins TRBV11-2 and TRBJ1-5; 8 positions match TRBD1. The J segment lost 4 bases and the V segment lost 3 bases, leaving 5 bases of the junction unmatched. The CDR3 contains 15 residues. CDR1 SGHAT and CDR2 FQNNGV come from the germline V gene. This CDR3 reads CASSLGQAVNQPQHF. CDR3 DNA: TGTGCCAGCAGCTTGGGACAGGCGGTAAATCAGCCCCAGCATTTT.

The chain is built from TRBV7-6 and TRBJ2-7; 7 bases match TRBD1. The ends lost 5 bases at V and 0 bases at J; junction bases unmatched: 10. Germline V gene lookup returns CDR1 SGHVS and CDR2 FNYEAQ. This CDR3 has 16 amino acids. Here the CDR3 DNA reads TGTGCCAGCAGCCCGGGGACAGCGTGGAGCTCCTACGAGCAGTACGTC. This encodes CASSPGTAWSSYEQYV.

CDR3 bases: TGTGCCAGCAGCGTCGGAGGGATTAAAGAGACCCAGTACTTC. Translating gives CASSVGGIKETQYF. V is TRBV9 and J is TRBJ2-5, with D possibly being TRBD2 (6 bases). V lost 2 bases, J lost 3 bases, and 11 bases lay in between. This CDR3 region has 14 residues. Germline V gives CDR1 SGDLS, CDR2 YYNGEE.

This CDR3 reads CASRRGMNTEAFF. CDR3 in DNA: TGTGCCAGCAGAAGGGGGATGAACACTGAAGCTTTCTTT. The V call is TRBV27, the J call TRBJ1-1, with a tentative D call TRBD1 (6 bases). CDR1 is MNHEY, CDR2 SMNVEV, per germline (reference sequence). Trimming stripped 6 bases from V and 0 bases from J, with 8 bases between. This CDR3 is 13 amino acids long.